This T cell receptor beta chain comes out of a study of blood T cells in healthy people across ages. Overall study results and limits: Strong correlation existed between TCR beta diversity and naive T cell percentage. The study lacked donor CMV status, which possibly confounded expanded clonotype changes.

Primers used in a second PCR of roughly 6 to 12 cycles were a sample-barcoded 5' primer and a J-beta primer mix. From the 5' RACE reads, TCRdb called clonotypes with MiXCR, one entry per CDR3 protein. The profile covers just over 800,000 distinct CDR3 sequences, with about 59% appearing a single time and around a quarter taken by the ten largest. V shed 3 bases, J shed 13 bases, and the junction held 10 bases outside the gene matches. CDR1 and CDR2 (germline): SQVTM, ANQGSEA. The CDR3 covers 14 residues. As regards this clonotype: Its antigen is not known.

V and J are TRBV29-1 and TRBJ2-1; 12 positions agree with TRBD2. The specimen sequenced was blood. This TCR derives from a man under 40 in good health. CDR3 protein: CSVESGGLAGPQFF. In DNA, the CDR3 is TGCAGCGTTGAGTCTGGAGGACTAGCGGGGCCCCAGTTCTTC.